This TCR beta chain stems from a study of identical twins. Study conclusions and caveats: The models gave estimates that fell short of the out-of-frame TCR alpha sharing seen in monozygotic twins. Twin-shared out-of-frame alpha sequences showed excess low generation probability. Zero-insertion analyses were open to partial confounding by invariant MAIT and iNKT cells.

Unique molecular identifiers were present on cDNA, and template switching added a universal primer site. TCRdb used MiXCR to reprocess the 5' RACE reads, holding one entry per CDR3 protein. The data contain around 230,000 distinct CDR3 sequences, about a tenth of them seen just once; the ten biggest clones take up 5.1%. A few counts support this clonotype. Its specificity is not known. The CDR3 spans 16 residues. With 4 bases clipped from V and 6 bases from J, the junction kept 15 bases outside the gene matches. Germline lookup yields CDR1 DFQATT and CDR2 SNEGSKA (reference sequence). Sequencing was done on a sample of memory (CD45RO+) T cells sorted from blood. The clonotype was recovered from a woman aged 18-29 years in good health. The chain employs TRBV20-1 and TRBJ2-1; 7 nucleotides match TRBD1. The CDR3 is CSATTPSGTVGNEQFF. The CDR3 nucleotides are TGCAGTGCTACTACACCCTCCGGGACAGTAGGCAATGAGCAGTTCTTC.